This T cell receptor beta chain is from a study of molecular identifiers for immune sequencing clone quantification. General observations from the study: Barcode-sharing identical TCR molecules could underestimate highly expanded clone sizes. Clones above 20 RNA copies contained over 99% of effector molecules and under 1% of naive molecules.

It was with previously described methods and listed TCR primers that bulk TCR libraries were made. TCRdb processed the PCR reads anew with MiXCR; each CDR3 protein has one entry. Of hundreds of thousands of distinct CDR3 sequences detected, about 25% appear once; the ten largest clones hold about 0.81%. Sorted cell numbers of about 18,000 to 1,000,000, with 10%, 30% or 50% RNA, served as input for naive CD8 libraries. This clonotype was seen once. Its antigen is currently unknown. The clonotype was recovered from a human donor in good health. Some libraries in this study had Jurkat cell RNA spiked in. The specimen sequenced was naive CD8+ T cells from blood, with Jurkat cell RNA spiked in. Subset indicated: FACS-sorted CD8+CD4-CCR7+CD45RA+ naive T cells.

CDR3 sequence reads: CASSPLSGEQYF. As DNA, the CDR3 is TGTGCCAGCAGTCCGCTGTCCGGGGAGCAGTACTTC. This chain joins TRBV27 and TRBJ2-7; no firm D call. The germline V gene has CDR1 MNHEY and CDR2 SMNVEV (reference sequence). Trimming removed 5 bases at V and 7 bases at J, with 12 bases between. This CDR3 has 12 amino acids.